The next 21 T cell receptor beta chains were all read from a single sample in a study of glioma-infiltrating T cells after dendritic cell vaccination (dated by TCRdb to 2016 to 2018). Libraries were built with the immunoSEQ multiplex PCR assay. Sourced from immuneACCESS, this table was stored by TCRdb with only in-frame sequences that have V and J called. A share of the clones is absent; for the studies checked, an unresolved V gene accounts for under half, and the remainder has no known explanation. The sample includes about 73,000 clones, with over 70% observed a single time. The ten top clones hold 2.1% of the sample. Sequencing used blood, obtained before dendritic cell vaccination. All receptors come from a human donor with glioblastoma.

This clone has more than one count but fewer than ten. V usage is TRBV6-6 and J usage is TRBJ1-2, with D uncertain. Trimming cost V 0 bases and J 0 bases, with 8 bases left between them. This CDR3 contains 15 residues. Germline V gene sequence: CDR1 MNHNY, CDR2 SVGAGI (reference sequence). CDR3 in DNA: TGTGCCAGCAGTTACTCGGGCAGCTCTAACTATGGCTACACCTTC. Protein sequence: CASSYSGSSNYGYTF.

The chain employs TRBV11-2 and TRBJ2-7; a possible D gene is TRBD2 (5 bases). V lost 5 bases to trimming and J lost 5 bases, with 16 bases between them. The germline V gene has CDR1 SGHAT and CDR2 FQNNGV. CDR3 length: 14 amino acids. CDR3 protein: CASSPLGVIHEQYF. The CDR3 bases are TGTGCCAGCAGCCCACTAGGTGTCATACACGAGCAGTACTTC.

The chain has TRBV5-4 and TRBJ2-5; 9 bases align to TRBD2. The CDR3 extends over 14 amino acids. V lost 4 bases to trimming and J lost 4 bases; unmatched junction nucleotides: 5. CDR1 and CDR2 (germline): SGHNT, YYREEE (reference sequence). CDR3 in amino acids: CASSPSGGRETQYF. The CDR3 bases are TGTGCCAGCAGCCCAAGCGGGGGGCGAGAGACCCAGTACTTC.

The J gene is TRBJ2-5, the V gene TRBV12-5; 8 positions match TRBD1. After removal of 1 base from V and 2 bases from J, the junction contained 6 bases not matched to a gene. Germline assignment: CDR1 LGHNT and CDR2 FRNRAP. This CDR3 is built from 16 residues. For the CDR3, the DNA is TGTGCTAGTGGTTTGGACAAGACAGGGGTGCAAGAGACCCAGTACTTC. As protein: CASGLDKTGVQETQYF.

V usage is TRBV4-1 and J usage is TRBJ1-2; TRBD1 matches at 8 bases. The CDR3 runs 14 residues. Germline CDR1 reads MGHRA; CDR2 reads YSYEKL. V dropped 1 base and J dropped 8; count of bases not matched to a gene: 6. The CDR3 reads CASSQGLTGAGYTF. The CDR3 DNA follows: TGCGCCAGCAGCCAAGGGTTGACAGGGGCAGGCTACACCTTC.

The chain links TRBV7-2 to TRBJ1-2; D gene uncertain. V gave up 2 bases and J gave up 4 bases, with 8 bases separating them. The length of the CDR3 is 13 residues. The germline CDR1 and CDR2 sequences are SGHTA and FQGNSA. The CDR3 DNA reads as TGTGCCAGCAGCTTACACAGTCGCTATGGCTACACCTTC. This codes for CASSLHSRYGYTF. The full variable domain, in which reference TRBV7-2 and TRBJ1-2 provide the parts outside the CDR3, is GAGVSQSPSNKVTEKGKDVELRCDPISGHTALYWYRQSLGQGLEFLIYFQGNSAPDKSGLPSDRFSAERTGGSVSTLTIQRTQQEDSAVYLCASSLHSRYGYTFGSGTRLTVV.

Only one count was recorded for this clone. This sequence joins TRBV5-4 and TRBJ1-6; 7 positions agree with TRBD1. The CDR3 is made up of 15 amino acids. CDR1 is SGHNT, CDR2 YYREEE, per germline (reference sequence). V trimming: 0 bases; J trimming: 8 bases; junction bases outside the gene matches: 5. The CDR3 nucleotides read TGTGCCAGCAGCTTGGACAGGGGTATGGATTCACCCCTCCACTTT. The encoded protein is CASSLDRGMDSPLHF.

The gene calls are TRBV10-3 and TRBJ2-2, with 11 bases lining up with TRBD2. V trimming: 3 bases; J trimming: 7 bases; junction bases outside the gene matches: 7. Germline CDR1 is ENHRY and CDR2 is SYGVKD. This CDR3 has 16 amino acids. The CDR3 sequence: CAISDGSGGASGELFF. The CDR3 nucleotides read TGTGCCATCAGTGATGGTAGCGGGGGGGCGAGCGGGGAGCTGTTTTTT.

A remark on this clone: The junction differs from germline at one of its ends, possibly a read error. The same CDR3 also results from other DNA sequences found in this sample. The rearrangement joins TRBV7-2 to TRBJ2-7; D uncertain. The germline CDR1 and CDR2 sequences are SGHTA and FQGNSA. CDR3 length: 13 residues. The CDR3 DNA follows: TGCGCCAGCAGCTCTGGCAGCTCCTACGAGCAGTACTTC. It codes for CASSSGSSYEQYF.

This chain links TRBV7-9 with TRBJ2-7, with 7 positions matching TRBD1. Unmatched junction bases numbered 5, after V lost 5 bases and J lost 4 bases. Germline V CDR1 and CDR2: SEHNR, FQNEAQ (reference sequence). CDR3 length equals 13 residues. The CDR3 sequence is CASSRQQGYEQYV. The CDR3 region has the DNA TGTGCCAGCAGCAGACAACAGGGGTACGAGCAGTACGTC.

The chain joins TRBV7-2 to TRBJ1-6, with 7 bases identical to TRBD1. CDR3 length equals 15 residues. Per the germline V gene, CDR1 is SGHTA and CDR2 is FQGNSA. Trimming cost V 3 bases and J 7 bases; bases outside gene matches: 6. The CDR3 DNA follows: TGTGCCAGCAGCTTTTCCAGGGGGAACAATTCACCCCTCCACTTT. As protein: CASSFSRGNNSPLHF.

The rearrangement uses TRBV10-3 and TRBJ2-5; 11 nucleotides agree with TRBD2. CDR3 length: 15 amino acids. Unmatched junction bases numbered 6, after V lost 6 bases and J lost 3 bases. Per germline, CDR1 ENHRY and CDR2 SYGVKD. As DNA, the CDR3 is TGTGCCATCAGCCAGACTAGCGGGGAGGAAGAGACCCAGTACTTC. This sequence encodes CAISQTSGEEETQYF.

The chain links TRBV5-1 to TRBJ2-2, with TRBD1 as a possible D gene (6 bases). Trimming took off 4 bases at V and 1 base at J, with 14 bases between the two ends. Germline V gives CDR1 SGHRS, CDR2 YFSETQ. This CDR3 has 16 residues. CDR3 bases: TGCGCCAGCAGCCCCCGGGCAGGGGTGAACACCGGGGAGCTGTTTTTT. This codes for CASSPRAGVNTGELFF.

This clone was counted a single time. J is TRBJ1-1 and V is TRBV12-5; D is uncertain. CDR3 length: 11 amino acids. CDR1 and CDR2 (germline): LGHNT, FRNRAP. Trimming removed 5 bases at V and 3 bases at J, with 4 bases between. The chain's CDR3 is CASGPYTEAFF. The CDR3 nucleotides are TGTGCTAGTGGTCCCTACACTGAAGCTTTCTTT.

The chain uses TRBV13 and TRBJ2-7, with 7 bases identical to TRBD1. Germline CDR1 is PRHDT and CDR2 is FYEKMQ (reference sequence). V gave up 3 bases and J gave up 2 bases; unmatched junction bases: 4. This CDR3 comprises 14 residues. The CDR3 here is CASSFWDRPYEQYF. The CDR3 nucleotides are TGTGCCAGCAGCTTCTGGGACAGACCCTACGAGCAGTACTTC.

The sample holds a few counts of this clone. The V and J genes are TRBV27 and TRBJ1-1; 9 nucleotides line up with TRBD1. The CDR3 consists of 14 residues. The germline gives CDR1 MNHEY, CDR2 SMNVEV (reference sequence). J was trimmed by 5 bases and V by 6 bases; bases with no gene match: 7. The CDR3 is CASSIWTGETEAFF. In nucleotides, the CDR3 is TGTGCCAGCAGCATTTGGACAGGGGAAACTGAAGCTTTCTTT.

The count of this clone is one. The gene calls are TRBV5-1 and TRBJ2-7; D ambiguous. Trimming pared 2 bases from V and 4 bases from J, leaving 7 bases between. The CDR3 spans 12 residues. Germline lookup yields CDR1 SGHRS and CDR2 YFSETQ. CDR3 in DNA: TGCGCCAGCAGCTTAACTTCTTACGAGCAGTACTTC. Protein: CASSLTSYEQYF.

The chain uses TRBV5-1 and TRBJ2-7, with TRBD1 as a possible D gene (6 bases). The CDR3 is 14 amino acids. CDR1 SGHRS and CDR2 YFSETQ come from the germline V gene. The V end was cut by 2 bases, the J end by 6 bases, with 15 bases between. The DNA of the CDR3 is TGCGCCAGCAGCTTTAAAGGGGGACCCGGCGAGCAGTACTTC. The encoded protein is CASSFKGGPGEQYF.

V and J are TRBV18 and TRBJ2-5, with D maybe TRBD2 (5 bases). CDR1 and CDR2 (germline): KGHSH, LQKENI. The CDR3 spans 15 residues. V shed 1 base and J shed 2 bases, with 11 bases lying between them. The DNA for the CDR3 is TGTGCCAGCTCACCACAAGAGCGGTTACAAGAGACCCAGTACTTC. Its protein product is CASSPQERLQETQYF.

There are a few counts of this clone. As DNA, the CDR3 is TGTGCCACCAGCAGAGACAGGGGAGTGGAAAAACTGTTTTTT. It yields the protein CATSRDRGVEKLFF. The chain recombines TRBV15 with TRBJ1-4; TRBD1 might be the D (6 bases). The CDR3 totals 14 residues. CDR1 LNHNV and CDR2 YYDKDF come from the germline V gene (reference sequence). Trimming removed 0 bases at V and 8 bases at J, with 10 bases between. The full variable domain, its missing parts supplied by reference TRBV15 and TRBJ1-4, is DAMVIQNPRYQVTQFGKPVTLSCSQTLNHNVMYWYQQKSSQAPKLLFHYYDKDFNNEADTPDNFQSRRPNTSFCFLDIRSPGLGDTAMYLCATSRDRGVEKLFFGSGTQLSVL.

The gene calls are TRBV6-5 and TRBJ1-3; TRBD1 agrees at 7 bases. The CDR3 spans 14 residues. V lost 6 bases and J lost 4; bases outside the gene matches: 6. Germline V CDR1 and CDR2: MNHEY, SVGAGI. Written as DNA, the CDR3 is TGTGCCAGCAGACAACAGGGGAGGGGAAACACCATATATTTT. Translating gives CASRQQGRGNTIYF.